The clone carrying this T cell receptor (beta chain) showed up just once. This entry belongs to a study of blood T cell repertoires in COVID-19. V lost 4 bases, J lost 3 bases, and 10 bases stayed unmatched. This CDR3 is 17 amino acids long. The germline CDR1 and CDR2 sequences are SGHVS and FNYEAQ. Method: immunoSEQ multiplex PCR; TCRdb's copy keeps in-frame clones and lacks some. The sample includes 250,000 to 400,000 clones, about nine tenths of them seen just once. Material for sequencing was PBMCs or T cells enriched from blood (not recorded which). This receptor was obtained from a man aged 60 to 69 who had recovered from COVID-19. The chain is built from TRBV7-6 and TRBJ2-2; 8 positions agree with TRBD1. CDR3 amino acids: CASSWRTGTGYTGELFF. The DNA of the CDR3 is TGTGCCAGCAGCTGGAGAACCGGGACAGGTTACACCGGGGAGCTGTTTTTT.